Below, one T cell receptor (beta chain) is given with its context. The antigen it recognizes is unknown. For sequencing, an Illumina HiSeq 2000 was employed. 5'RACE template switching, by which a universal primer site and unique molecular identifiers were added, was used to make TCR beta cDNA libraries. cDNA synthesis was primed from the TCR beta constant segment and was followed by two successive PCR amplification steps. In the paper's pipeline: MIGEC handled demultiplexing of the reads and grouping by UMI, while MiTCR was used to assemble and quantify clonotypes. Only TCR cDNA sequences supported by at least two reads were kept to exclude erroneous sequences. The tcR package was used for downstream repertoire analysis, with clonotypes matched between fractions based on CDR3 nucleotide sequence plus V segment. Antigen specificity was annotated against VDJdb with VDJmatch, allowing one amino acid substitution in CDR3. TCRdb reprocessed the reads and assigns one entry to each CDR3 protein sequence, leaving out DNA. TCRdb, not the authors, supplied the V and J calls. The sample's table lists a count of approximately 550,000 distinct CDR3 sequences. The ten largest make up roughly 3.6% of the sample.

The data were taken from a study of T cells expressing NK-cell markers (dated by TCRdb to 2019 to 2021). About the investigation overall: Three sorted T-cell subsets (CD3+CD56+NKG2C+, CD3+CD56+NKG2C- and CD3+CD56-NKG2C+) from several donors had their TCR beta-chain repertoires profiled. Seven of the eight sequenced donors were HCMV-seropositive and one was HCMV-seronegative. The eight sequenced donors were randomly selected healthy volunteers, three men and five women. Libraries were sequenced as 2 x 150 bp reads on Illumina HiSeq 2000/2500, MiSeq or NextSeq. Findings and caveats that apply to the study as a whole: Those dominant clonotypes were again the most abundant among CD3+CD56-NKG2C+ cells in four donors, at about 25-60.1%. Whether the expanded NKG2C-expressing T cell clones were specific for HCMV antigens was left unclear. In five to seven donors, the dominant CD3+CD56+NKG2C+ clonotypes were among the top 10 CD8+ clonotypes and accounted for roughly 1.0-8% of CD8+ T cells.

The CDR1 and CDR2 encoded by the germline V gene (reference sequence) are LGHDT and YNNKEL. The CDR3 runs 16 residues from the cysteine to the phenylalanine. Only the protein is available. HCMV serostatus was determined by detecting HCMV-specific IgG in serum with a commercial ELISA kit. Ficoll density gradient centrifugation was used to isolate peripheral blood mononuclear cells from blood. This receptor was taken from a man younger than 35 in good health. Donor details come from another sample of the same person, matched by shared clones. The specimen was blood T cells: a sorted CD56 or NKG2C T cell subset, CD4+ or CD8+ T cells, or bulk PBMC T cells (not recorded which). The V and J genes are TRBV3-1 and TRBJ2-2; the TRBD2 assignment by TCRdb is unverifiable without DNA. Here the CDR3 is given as CASSQVAGLNTGELFF.